This T cell receptor beta chain was recorded in a study of T cell clones after liver transplantation. Looking at the study overall: Liver transplant recipients had immunosuppression withdrawal attempted within 2 years. Three of eight recipients were HCV-positive; others had non-autoimmune, non-viral indications. Standard immunosuppression, with no induction, continued until 12-24 months after transplant. TCRbeta sequencing after a pre-transplant mixed lymphocyte reaction identified graft-donor-reactive clones, later tracked in post-transplant blood.

This table comes from immunoSEQ multiplex PCR, and its TCRdb copy is limited to in-frame clones, with some not included. The data contain 75,000 to 100,000 clones, roughly four fifths of them singletons. The source material was CD4+ T cells from blood, sampled 46 months after liver transplant. The source of this sequence is a human patient who received a liver transplant. Among the T cells, some may be from the graft donor.

The chain's CDR3 is CASRRAGGRTDTQYF. The CDR3 DNA is TGTGCCAGCAGACGAGCGGGAGGGCGAACAGATACGCAGTATTTT. The chain has TRBV27 and TRBJ2-3; 10 nucleotides line up with TRBD2. This CDR3 is built from 15 residues. Per the germline V gene, CDR1 is MNHEY and CDR2 is SMNVEV (reference sequence). V shed 6 bases, J shed 3 bases, and the junction held 6 bases outside the gene matches.